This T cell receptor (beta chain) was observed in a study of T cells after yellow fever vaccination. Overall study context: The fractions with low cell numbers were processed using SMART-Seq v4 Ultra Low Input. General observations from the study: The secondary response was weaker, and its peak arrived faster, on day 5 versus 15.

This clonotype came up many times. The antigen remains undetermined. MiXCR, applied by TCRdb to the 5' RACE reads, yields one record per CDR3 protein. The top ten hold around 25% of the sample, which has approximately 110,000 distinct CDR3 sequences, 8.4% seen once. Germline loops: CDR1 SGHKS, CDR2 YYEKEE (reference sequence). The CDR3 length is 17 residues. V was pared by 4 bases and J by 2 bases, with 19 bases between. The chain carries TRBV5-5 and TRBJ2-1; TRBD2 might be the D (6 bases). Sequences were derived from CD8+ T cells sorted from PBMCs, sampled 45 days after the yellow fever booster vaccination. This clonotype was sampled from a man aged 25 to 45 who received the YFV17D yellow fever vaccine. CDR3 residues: CASSPPTAGPAYNEQFF. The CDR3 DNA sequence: TGTGCCAGCAGCCCACCAACGGCGGGGCCCGCCTACAATGAGCAGTTCTTC.